Each of the 19 T cell receptor beta chains below was sequenced from the same sample in a study of cytomegalovirus exposure and HLA in healthy donors. The method was immunoSEQ multiplex PCR; TCRdb's version includes in-frame clones alone and lacks a portion of them. In the table there are approximately 260,000 clones, 70% to 90% of which are singletons. The sequenced sample consisted of PBMCs. The receptors shown here come from a woman between 18 and 29 years old in good health and CMV-seronegative.

The rearrangement uses TRBV6-5 and TRBJ1-1; D not certain. From germline, CDR1 is MNHEY and CDR2 SVGAGI. The V end was cut by 0 bases, the J end by 9 bases, with 20 bases between. The CDR3 loop spans 16 amino acids. In DNA, the CDR3 is TGTGCCAGCAGTTACTCGTTTTTGACGCCTCGAGGGCAAGCTTTCTTT. This encodes CASSYSFLTPRGQAFF.

This sequence joins TRBV7-8 and TRBJ2-7; D may be TRBD2 (6 bases). The ends were cut back, 3 bases at V and 5 bases at J, with 14 bases in the middle. The germline gives CDR1 SGHVS, CDR2 FQNEAQ. The CDR3 loop spans 14 amino acids. The CDR3 reads CASSFKRVPNEQYF. The CDR3 nucleotides are TGTGCCAGCAGCTTTAAGCGGGTTCCCAACGAGCAGTACTTC.

The V call is TRBV6-1, the J call TRBJ2-3, with D uncertain. CDR3 length: 13 residues. V was trimmed by 1 base and J by 4 bases, leaving 6 bases between them. Germline V gene sequence: CDR1 MNHNS, CDR2 SASEGT. CDR3 loop: CASSEVIADTQYF. The DNA of the CDR3 is TGTGCCAGCAGTGAAGTTATAGCAGATACGCAGTATTTT.

Ten or more counts support this clone. This sequence joins TRBV28 and TRBJ1-1, with 10 positions matching TRBD1. This CDR3 region has 15 residues. Germline V gene lookup returns CDR1 MDHEN and CDR2 SYDVKM. With 3 bases clipped from V and 4 bases from J, the junction kept 5 bases outside the gene matches. Written as DNA, the CDR3 is TGTGCCAGCAGTTTGCCTTGGACAGGGGGCACTGAAGCTTTCTTT. This encodes CASSLPWTGGTEAFF.

The V call is TRBV7-9, the J call TRBJ1-2; D not certain. This CDR3 is 14 amino acids long. Germline lookup yields CDR1 SEHNR and CDR2 FQNEAQ (reference sequence). Trimming stripped 7 bases from V and 1 base from J, with 13 bases between. CDR3 in DNA: TGTGCCAGCACCCCCCGGTACAGTAACTATGGCTACACCTTC. It is translated as CASTPRYSNYGYTF.

This clone was detected only a few times. The CDR3 DNA sequence: TGCGCCAGCAGTGATCGGCTAGCGGGAACCTACAATGAGCAGTTCTTC. This codes for CASSDRLAGTYNEQFF. The J gene is TRBJ2-1, the V gene TRBV10-1; TRBD2 matches at 9 bases. V lost 3 bases, J lost 2 bases, and 5 bases stayed unmatched. This CDR3 is 16 amino acids long. Germline lookup yields CDR1 WNHNN and CDR2 SYGVQD (reference sequence).

The rearrangement joins TRBV2 to TRBJ2-3; D perhaps matches TRBD2 (6 bases). CDR3 length equals 14 residues. The V end lost 7 bases, the J end lost 5 bases, and 16 bases lay between the germline ends. Germline assignment: CDR1 SNHLY and CDR2 FYNNEI. CDR3: CASMAGLGGDTQYF. The CDR3 DNA is TGTGCCAGCATGGCGGGGCTGGGGGGAGATACGCAGTATTTT.

This clone was seen a single time. The gene calls are TRBV7-9 and TRBJ2-3; D not certain. CDR1 is SEHNR and CDR2 is FQNEAQ in the germline V gene (reference sequence). V was shortened by 5 bases and J by 4 bases, with 13 bases between the two germline ends. The CDR3 runs 14 residues. CDR3 DNA sequence: TGTGCCAGCAGCGCACTACTGAGTTCAGATACGCAGTATTTT. It is translated as CASSALLSSDTQYF. Complete variable domain (other parts from reference TRBV7-9 and TRBJ2-3): DTGVSQNPRHKITKRGQNVTFRCDPISEHNRLYWYRQTLGQGPEFLTYFQNEAQLEKSRLLSDRFSAERPKGSFSTLEIQRTEQGDSAMYLCASSALLSSDTQYFGPGTRLTVL.

The J gene is TRBJ1-1, the V gene TRBV11-1, with D unclear. V was cut by 0 bases and J by 11 bases, with 13 bases left in between. There are 13 residues in the CDR3. Per the germline V gene, CDR1 is SGHAT and CDR2 is FQDESV (reference sequence). CDR3 DNA sequence: TGTGCCAGCAGCTTAGCGGGCGGGCCCGAGGCTTTCTTT. Amino acid sequence: CASSLAGGPEAFF.

J is TRBJ2-2 and V is TRBV28; TRBD1 matches 11 bases. The V gene end was trimmed by 5 bases and the J gene end by 2 bases; junction bases not matched to a gene: 7. Germline V gene lookup returns CDR1 MDHEN and CDR2 SYDVKM. The CDR3 is made up of 17 amino acids. For the CDR3, the DNA is TGTGCCAGCAGTCGCCGGACAGGGGGCTATAACACCGGGGAGCTGTTTTTT. Translated, it gives CASSRRTGGYNTGELFF.

This clone was detected a few times. V is TRBV5-1 and J is TRBJ1-2, with a tentative D call TRBD1 (6 bases). Per the germline V gene, CDR1 is SGHRS and CDR2 is YFSETQ. V was shortened by 3 bases and J by 3 bases, with 9 bases between the two germline ends. This CDR3 is 13 amino acids long. The CDR3 DNA reads as TGCGCCAGCAGCTACCGGACAGACTATGGCTACACCTTC. Translated, it gives CASSYRTDYGYTF.

The chain carries TRBV30 and TRBJ2-7, with TRBD1 identical over 7 bases. The V and J ends lost 2 bases and 0 bases, in that order; junction bases with no gene match: 4. From germline, CDR1 is GTSNPN and CDR2 SVGIG (reference sequence). This CDR3 is 14 amino acids long. The CDR3 region has the DNA TGTGCCTGGAGTAGGACAGGTAACTCCTACGAGCAGTACTTC. Translated, it gives CAWSRTGNSYEQYF.

This clone is a singleton in its sample. This CDR3 is also generated by other DNA sequences in the sample. This sequence joins TRBV5-1 and TRBJ1-2; 7 positions match TRBD1. After removal of 0 bases from V and 4 bases from J, the junction contained 3 bases not matched to a gene. Germline lookup yields CDR1 SGHRS and CDR2 YFSETQ. The CDR3 is 14 amino acids. CDR3 loop: CASSLGQGGYGYTF. The CDR3 DNA follows: TGCGCCAGCAGCTTGGGACAGGGAGGCTATGGCTACACCTTC.

The chain employs TRBV11-2 and TRBJ1-1, with 10 bases identical to TRBD1. The CDR3 sequence is 18 residues long. The junction had 13 bases not matched to a gene; V was cut back by 1 base and J by 5 bases. Germline V gives CDR1 SGHAT, CDR2 FQNNGV. CDR3 coding DNA: TGTGCCAGCAGCTTAGCGCTCGACAGGGGGCGGATTCGGACTGAAGCTTTCTTT. Translated: CASSLALDRGRIRTEAFF. The full variable domain, its missing parts supplied by reference TRBV11-2 and TRBJ1-1, is EAGVAQSPRYKIIEKRQSVAFWCNPISGHATLYWYQQILGQGPKLLIQFQNNGVVDDSQLPKDRFSAERLKGVDSTLKIQPAKLEDSAVYLCASSLALDRGRIRTEAFFGQGTRLTVV.

J is TRBJ1-2 and V is TRBV7-2; 8 bases match TRBD1. The V segment lost 3 bases and the J segment 8 bases; nucleotides outside the gene matches: 8. There are 14 residues in the CDR3. Looked up from germline, CDR1 is SGHTA and CDR2 is FQGNSA. CDR3 coding DNA: TGTGCCAGCAGCTTCTCCCGGACAGGGAACGGCTACACCTTC. It yields the protein CASSFSRTGNGYTF. Together with reference TRBV7-2 and TRBJ1-2, the CDR3 gives the full variable domain: GAGVSQSPSNKVTEKGKDVELRCDPISGHTALYWYRQSLGQGLEFLIYFQGNSAPDKSGLPSDRFSAERTGGSVSTLTIQRTQQEDSAVYLCASSFSRTGNGYTFGSGTRLTVV.

The chain has TRBV5-1 and TRBJ1-3; 7 bases align to TRBD1. The junction had 14 bases not matched to a gene; V was cut back by 5 bases and J by 9 bases. There are 15 residues in the CDR3. The germline CDR1 and CDR2 sequences are SGHRS and YFSETQ. DNA of the CDR3: TGCGCCAGCAGGACAGGGTTCGCGGTTGGAGGCACCATATATTTT. The encoded protein is CASRTGFAVGGTIYF. The entire variable domain, with the rest obtained from reference TRBV5-1 and TRBJ1-3, is as follows: KAGVTQTPRYLIKTRGQQVTLSCSPISGHRSVSWYQQTPGQGLQFLFEYFSETQRNKGNFPGRFSGRQFSNSRSEMNVSTLELGDSALYLCASRTGFAVGGTIYFGEGSWLTVV.

CDR3 DNA sequence: TGTGCCAGCAGTCCCCGTCACTCGACAGATAGCTCCTATAATTCACCCCTCCACTTT. Protein sequence: CASSPRHSTDSSYNSPLHF. The genes are TRBV27 and TRBJ1-6; TRBD1 might be the D (5 bases). CDR1 is MNHEY and CDR2 is SMNVEV in the germline V gene (reference sequence). V was cut by 5 bases and J by 0 bases, with 20 bases left in between. The CDR3 extends over 19 amino acids.

V is TRBV30 and J is TRBJ2-2, with TRBD1 identical over 8 bases. The CDR3 contains 15 residues. In germline, CDR1 is GTSNPN, CDR2 SVGIG (reference sequence). Unmatched junction bases numbered 9, after V lost 3 bases and J lost 6 bases. CDR3 DNA sequence: TGTGCCTGGAGCCCAGGGGGCGTTGAATCCGGGGAGCTGTTTTTT. It translates to CAWSPGGVESGELFF. The whole variable domain, filled in from reference TRBV30 and TRBJ2-2, reads SQTIHQWPATLVQPVGSPLSLECTVEGTSNPNLYWYRQAAGRGLQLLFYSVGIGQISSEVPQNLSASRPQDRQFILSSKKLLLSDSGFYLCAWSPGGVESGELFFGEGSRLTVL.

V usage is TRBV13 and J usage is TRBJ2-6; no firm D call. CDR1 PRHDT and CDR2 FYEKMQ come from the germline V gene (reference sequence). V lost 2 bases, J lost 4 bases, and 9 bases lay in between. There are 15 residues in the CDR3. CDR3 coding DNA: TGTGCCAGCAGCTTAATGCAGTCCGGGGCCAACGTCCTGACTTTC. As protein: CASSLMQSGANVLTF.